This TCR beta chain comes out of a study of blood T cell repertoires in COVID-19. Across the whole study: COVID-19 samples from acute and convalescent phases originated in the United States, Italy and Spain.

In the original processing: The assay estimated nucleated cells by amplifying reference gene primers. TCRdb's table, derived via immunoSEQ multiplex PCR, lists solely in-frame clones and lacks some. V and J calls and clone size come straight from that table; D and trimming were deduced from the DNA. The data contain around 300,000 clones, 70% to 90% of them singletons. In assigning cohorts, the study relied on participant-reported clinical history. Each recovered donor of Cohort 3 presented with two negative PCRs, clearance, or symptom resolution. Germline assignment: CDR1 MDHEN and CDR2 SYDVKM. The CDR3 is 13 residues long. With 5 bases removed from V and 6 bases from J, the gap between germline ends came to 10 bases.

Sequenced sample: PBMCs or T cells enriched from blood (not recorded which). The clonotype originates from a middle-aged woman who had recovered from COVID-19. The chain combines TRBV28 with TRBJ1-4, with D uncertain. DNA of the CDR3: TGTGCCAGCAGTGTAGTCGGGTATGAAAAACTGTTTTTT. Amino acid sequence: CASSVVGYEKLFF. Based on the CDR3 plus reference TRBV28 and TRBJ1-4, the full variable domain is DVKVTQSSRYLVKRTGEKVFLECVQDMDHENMFWYRQDPGLGLRLIYFSYDVKMKEKGDIPEGYSVSREKKERFSLILESASTNQTSMYLCASSVVGYEKLFFGSGTQLSVL.